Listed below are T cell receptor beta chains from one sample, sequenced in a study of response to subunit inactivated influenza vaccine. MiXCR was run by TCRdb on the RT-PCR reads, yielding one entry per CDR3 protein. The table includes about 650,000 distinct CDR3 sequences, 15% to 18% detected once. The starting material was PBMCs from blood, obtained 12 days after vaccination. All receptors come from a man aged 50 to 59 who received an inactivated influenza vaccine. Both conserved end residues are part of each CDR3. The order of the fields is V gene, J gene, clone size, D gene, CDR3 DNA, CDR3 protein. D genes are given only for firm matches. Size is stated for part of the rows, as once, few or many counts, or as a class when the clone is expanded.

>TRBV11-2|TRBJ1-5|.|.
TGTGCCAGCAGCTTAGGGGGGGAGAGTCAGCCCCAGCATTTT
CASSLGGESQPQHF
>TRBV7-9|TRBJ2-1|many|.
TGTGCCAGCAGCTTAGTCGTTGCGGCACCCGTTGGTGAGCAGTTCTTC
CASSLVVAAPVGEQFF
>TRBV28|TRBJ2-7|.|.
TGTGCCAGCAGTTTTGCCGGGGACTACGAGCAGTACTTC
CASSFAGDYEQYF
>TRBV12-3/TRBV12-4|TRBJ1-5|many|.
TGTGCCAGCAGTTTAACCGGTAGCAATCAGCCCCAGCATTTT
CASSLTGSNQPQHF
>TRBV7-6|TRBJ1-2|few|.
TGTGCCAGCAGCGCCCGGGACAACTATGGCTACACCTTC
CASSARDNYGYTF
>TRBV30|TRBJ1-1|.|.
TGTGCCTGGAATGAGAGACGTAACACTGAAGCTTTCTTT
CAWNERRNTEAFF
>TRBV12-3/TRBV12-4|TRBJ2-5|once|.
TGTGCCAGCAGTTTCCCTGCGGCAGGTCTACAAGAGACCCAGTACTTC
CASSFPAAGLQETQYF
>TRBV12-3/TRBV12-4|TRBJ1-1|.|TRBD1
TGTGCCAGCAGCCACGCCGGGACAGGGGGACGGAACACTGAAGCTTTCTTT
CASSHAGTGGRNTEAFF
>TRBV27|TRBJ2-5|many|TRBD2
TGTGCCAGCAGTTTATCGGGACTAGCGGGGGGAGAGACCCAGTACTTC
CASSLSGLAGGETQYF
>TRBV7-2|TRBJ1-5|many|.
TGTGCCAGCAGCTTAGCACCCGGACAGAATCAGCCCCAGCATTTT
CASSLAPGQNQPQHF
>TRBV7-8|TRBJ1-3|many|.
TGTGCCACCAGAAGCGACACCTACTCTGGAAACACCATATATTTT
CATRSDTYSGNTIYF
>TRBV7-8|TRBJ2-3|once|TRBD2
TGTGCCAGCAGCTTACTCCCCGGACTAGCGGGAGGCACAGATACGCAGTATTTT
CASSLLPGLAGGTDTQYF
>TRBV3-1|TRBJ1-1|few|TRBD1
TGTGCCAGCAGCCAGGGACAGGGGGTTTTGGTGAACACTGAAGCTTTCTTT
CASSQGQGVLVNTEAFF
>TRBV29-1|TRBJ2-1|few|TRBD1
TGCGCTGGGGGGGGACAGGGGTATGAGCAGTTCTTC
CAGGGQGYEQFF
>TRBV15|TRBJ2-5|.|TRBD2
TGTGCCACCAGCAGACTGGGGGGGACCCAAGAGACCCAGTACTTC
CATSRLGGTQETQYF
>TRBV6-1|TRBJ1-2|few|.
TGTGCCAGCAGTGGGGTCGTTAACTATGGCTACACCTTC
CASSGVVNYGYTF
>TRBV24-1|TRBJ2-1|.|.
TGTGCCACCAGTGATCACCTGGTCTCCTACAATGAGCAGTTCTTC
CATSDHLVSYNEQFF
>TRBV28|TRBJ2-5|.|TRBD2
TGTGCCACCGGAGGGACTAGCGGCGGGACCCAGTACTTC
CATGGTSGGTQYF
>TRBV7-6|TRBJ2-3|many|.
TGTGCCAGCACCAAAGAACCGGGACCTCAGACTAGCACAGATACGCAGTATTTT
CASTKEPGPQTSTDTQYF
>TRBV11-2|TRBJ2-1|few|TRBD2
TGTGCCAGCAGCTGGACTAGCGGGGGGCGTTCCTACAATGAGCAGTTCTTC
CASSWTSGGRSYNEQFF
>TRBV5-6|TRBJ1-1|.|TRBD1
TGTGCCAGCAGCTGGACAGGGTTTGACACTGAAGCTTTCTTT
CASSWTGFDTEAFF
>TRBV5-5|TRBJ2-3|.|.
TGTGCCACTGGACCCGGAGGCGTCCCAGATACGCAGTATTTT
CATGPGGVPDTQYF
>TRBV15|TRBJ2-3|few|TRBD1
TGTGCCACCAGCAGAGAGGGACAGGGGGAGACAGATACGCAGTATTTT
CATSREGQGETDTQYF
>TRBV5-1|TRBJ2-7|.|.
TGCGCCAGCAGCTTGCGAGTGCCAACCTACGAGCAGTACTTC
CASSLRVPTYEQYF
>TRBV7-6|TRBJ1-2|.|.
TGTGCCAGCAGCCCAACCGGGGCCCGAGGCGACTATGGCTACACCTTC
CASSPTGARGDYGYTF
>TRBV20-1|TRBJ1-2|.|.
TGCAGTGCTGGTGGGCCTGGCTACACCTTC
CSAGGPGYTF
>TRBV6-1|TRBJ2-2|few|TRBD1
TGTGCCAGCAGAAGGACAGGGAGTACCGGGGAGCTGTTTTTT
CASRRTGSTGELFF
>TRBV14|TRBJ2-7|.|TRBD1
TGTGCCAGCAGCCACCGGGGACAGTTAAACGAGTACTTC
CASSHRGQLNEYF
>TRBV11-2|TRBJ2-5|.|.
TGTGCCAGCAGCTCCTCGGTGAGGGAGACCCAGTACTTC
CASSSSVRETQYF
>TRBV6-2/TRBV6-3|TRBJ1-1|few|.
TGTGCCAGCAGTTACTCGACGAGACTGCACACTGAAGCTTTCTTT
CASSYSTRLHTEAFF
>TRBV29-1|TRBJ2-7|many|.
TGCAGCGGGAAAGTGGGCCCCGATTACGAGCAGTACTTC
CSGKVGPDYEQYF
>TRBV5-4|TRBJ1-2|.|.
TGTGCCAGCAGCTTGGGGGCAGGGAACTATGGCTACACCTTC
CASSLGAGNYGYTF
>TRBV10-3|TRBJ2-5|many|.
TGTGCCATCAGTGAGTCACGAGGGATGGGCGAGACCCAGTACTTC
CAISESRGMGETQYF
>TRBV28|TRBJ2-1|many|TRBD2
TGTGCCAGCAGCCCTAAAAGGGGCCTAGCGGGGGTTTTTGGTAATGAGCAGTTCTTC
CASSPKRGLAGVFGNEQFF
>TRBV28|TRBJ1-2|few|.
TGTGCCAGCAGTTTACGGGGTGAGGGGGGGTATGGCTACACCTTC
CASSLRGEGGYGYTF
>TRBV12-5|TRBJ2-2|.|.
TGTGCTAGTGCCAAACTAGGTGGGGAGCTGTTTTTT
CASAKLGGELFF
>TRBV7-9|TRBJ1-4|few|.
TGTGCCAGCAGCTTCCCAGGGAATGAAAAACTGTTTTTT
CASSFPGNEKLFF
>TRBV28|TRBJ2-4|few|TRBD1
TGTGCCAGCAGTCCCCGACAGGGGGCAAAGTACTTC
CASSPRQGAKYF
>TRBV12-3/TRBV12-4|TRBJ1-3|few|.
TGTGCCAGCACCCGAGAGGGTTCTGGAAACACCATATATTTT
CASTREGSGNTIYF
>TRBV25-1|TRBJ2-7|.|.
TGTGCCAGCAGTGAATCGGGGGAAACCTACGAGCAGTACTTC
CASSESGETYEQYF
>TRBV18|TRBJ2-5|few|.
TGTGCCAGCTCACCACCGTCAGTGCAAGAGACCCAGTACTTC
CASSPPSVQETQYF
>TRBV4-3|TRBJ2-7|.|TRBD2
TGCGCCAGCAGCCTCCACGGGGGGGGCTACGAGCAGTACTTC
CASSLHGGGYEQYF
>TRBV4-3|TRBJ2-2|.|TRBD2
TGCGCCAGCAGCCAAGAGACTAGCGGGGGGCCGACCGGGGAGCTGTTTTTT
CASSQETSGGPTGELFF
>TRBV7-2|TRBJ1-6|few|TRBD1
TGTGCCAGCAGCCGGGACAGGGGGCAAATCTATAATTCACCCCTCCACTTT
CASSRDRGQIYNSPLHF
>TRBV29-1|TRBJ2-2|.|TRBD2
TGCAGCGTGAGGGCTAGCGGGAGGGTGAACACCGGGGAGCTGTTTTTT
CSVRASGRVNTGELFF
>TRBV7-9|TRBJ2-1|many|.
TGTGCCAGCAGCCCCCCCTCAGGACAGAAGCCCTACAATGAGCAGTTCTTC
CASSPPSGQKPYNEQFF
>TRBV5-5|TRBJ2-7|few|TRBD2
TGTGCCAGCACTCTAGCGGGTCAACTCCCTGACCACGAGCAGTACTTC
CASTLAGQLPDHEQYF
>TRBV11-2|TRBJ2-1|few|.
TGTGCCAGCAGCCCCGAGGGGAGCTCCTACAATGAGCAGTTCTTC
CASSPEGSSYNEQFF
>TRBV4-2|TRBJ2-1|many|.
TGTGCCAGCAGATCACCCATCGGTAAATTCCCCAATGAGCAGTTCTTC
CASRSPIGKFPNEQFF
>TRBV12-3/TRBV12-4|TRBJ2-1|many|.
TGTGCCAGCAGGCCAACTAGTCGGTCCTACAATGAGCAGTTCTTC
CASRPTSRSYNEQFF
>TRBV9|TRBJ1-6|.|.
TGTGCCAGCAGCGTCGCAGGGGATAATTCACCCCTCCACTTT
CASSVAGDNSPLHF
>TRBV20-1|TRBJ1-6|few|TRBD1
TGCAGTGCTAGACGACAGGGGTTTAATTCACCCCTCCACTTT
CSARRQGFNSPLHF
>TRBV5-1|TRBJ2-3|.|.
TGCGCCAGCAGCTTGGCCGTAGGGGGGGATACGCAGTATTTT
CASSLAVGGDTQYF
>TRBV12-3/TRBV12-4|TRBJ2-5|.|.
TGTGCCAGCAGTGATCCGACGGAACCTCAAGAGACCCAGTACTTC
CASSDPTEPQETQYF
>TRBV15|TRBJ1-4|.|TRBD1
TGTGCCACCAGCACTGGCTCCGGGACAGGGAGTGAAAAACTGTTTTTT
CATSTGSGTGSEKLFF